This entry features one T cell receptor (beta chain) sequence. Its antigen is unidentified. Indicated treatment: approximately 10-day PBMC culture with coronavirus spike peptide pools or control peptides (ViraFEST assay). One should note that the unexposed donor's CD4+ T cells were collected before the COVID-19 pandemic (2011-2018). The sample is drawn from a study of vaccination and CD4 T cells after COVID-19. Sequenced with the Oncomine TCR Beta short-read assay was DNA taken from cultured CD4+ T cells. TCRdb independently ran MiXCR on the PCR reads; one entry per CDR3 protein. This table has about 5,900 distinct CDR3 sequences, about 34% appearing once. The CDR3 consists of 15 residues. Trimming took 6 bases from V and 2 from J; bases not matched to a gene: 9. From germline, CDR1 is MNHNS and CDR2 SASEGT.

J is TRBJ2-7 and V is TRBV6-1, with 8 bases fitting TRBD1. The origin of this receptor is a human donor in good health. Sequencing input: CD4+ T cells from blood, cultured in vitro. The CDR3 is CASRRDRMTTYEQYF. CDR3 sequence (DNA): TGTGCCAGCAGACGGGACAGGATGACTACCTACGAGCAGTACTTC.